The 22 T cell receptor beta chains in this list originate from one sample, sequenced in a study of blood T cell repertoires in COVID-19. Profiled with immunoSEQ multiplex PCR; TCRdb holds only in-frame clones, not every one. This sample yields about 76,000 clones, of which around 80% are seen a single time; under 20% belongs to the top ten. The sequencing sample was made of peripheral blood. These receptors came from an older woman with acute or convalescent COVID-19.

The V gene is TRBV7-3, the J gene TRBJ1-2; TRBD1 matches at 9 bases. CDR3 length equals 15 residues. Germline V lookup: CDR1 SGHTA, CDR2 FQGTGA. V shed 5 bases and J 8 bases; nucleotides not matched to a gene: 12. CDR3 sequence: CASSPTGGAGGGYTF. CDR3 sequence (DNA): TGTGCCAGCAGCCCCACAGGGGGCGCGGGGGGAGGCTACACCTTC.

J is TRBJ2-7 and V is TRBV30; 7 bases align to TRBD1. From germline, CDR1 is GTSNPN and CDR2 SVGIG (reference sequence). This CDR3 contains 14 residues. Trimming cost V 4 bases and J 3 bases; bases outside gene matches: 9. CDR3 DNA sequence: TGTGCCTGGACCACGAGGGCAGGGGGCTACGAGCAGTACTTC. It specifies CAWTTRAGGYEQYF.

This chain connects TRBV9 to TRBJ1-2; D is undetermined. V dropped 3 bases and J dropped 6 bases, with 3 bases sitting between them. There are 10 residues in the CDR3. Germline V gene sequence: CDR1 SGDLS, CDR2 YYNGEE. Written as DNA, the CDR3 is TGTGCCAGCAGCGGTAATGGCTACACCTTC. This encodes CASSGNGYTF. The variable domain in full, with the rest retrieved from reference TRBV9 and TRBJ1-2, is DSGVTQTPKHLITATGQRVTLRCSPRSGDLSVYWYQQSLDQGLQFLIQYYNGEERAKGNILERFSAQQFPDLHSELNLSSLELGDSALYFCASSGNGYTFGSGTRLTVV.

The chain joins TRBV5-1 to TRBJ1-2; D perhaps matches TRBD1 (5 bases). The germline V gene encodes CDR1 SGHRS and CDR2 YFSETQ. Between the trimmed V and J ends, which lost 0 bases and 8 bases, there was a span of 20 bases. The CDR3 has 16 residues. CDR3 bases: TGCGCCAGCAGCTTGGTACCGACAGAAACGTTTCACGGCTACACCTTC. Its protein is CASSLVPTETFHGYTF.

The V call is TRBV2, the J call TRBJ1-2; maybe TRBD1 (6 bases). Germline V CDR1 and CDR2: SNHLY, FYNNEI. The ends were cut back, 7 bases at V and 8 bases at J, with 17 bases in the middle. The CDR3 spans 13 residues. The CDR3: CASILKQRGGYTF. Here the CDR3 DNA reads TGTGCCAGCATTCTAAAGCAAAGGGGGGGCTACACCTTC.

J is TRBJ2-3 and V is TRBV15; D possibly corresponds to TRBD2 (7 bases). This CDR3 is 13 amino acids long. Trimming removed 9 bases from V and 2 bases from J, with 12 bases in between. Germline values: CDR1 LNHNV, CDR2 YYDKDF (reference sequence). CDR3 region: CATEGGITDTQYF. CDR3 nucleotides: TGTGCCACTGAGGGGGGGATCACAGATACGCAGTATTTT. The whole variable domain, filled in from reference TRBV15 and TRBJ2-3, reads DAMVIQNPRYQVTQFGKPVTLSCSQTLNHNVMYWYQQKSSQAPKLLFHYYDKDFNNEADTPDNFQSRRPNTSFCFLDIRSPGLGDTAMYLCATEGGITDTQYFGPGTRLTVL.

Worth noting for this clone: The sample contains more than one DNA sequence encoding this CDR3. The V and J genes are TRBV10-1 and TRBJ1-1, with D possibly matching TRBD1 (6 bases). The germline V gene has CDR1 WNHNN and CDR2 SYGVQD (reference sequence). This CDR3 is 13 amino acids long. V lost 8 bases and J 0 bases, leaving 10 bases between the germline ends. CDR3 region: CASRQELNTEAFF. The CDR3 DNA reads as TGCGCCAGCCGACAGGAACTGAACACTGAAGCTTTCTTT.

The chain combines TRBV7-9 with TRBJ2-7; weak D call: TRBD1 (6 bases). Germline CDR1 SEHNR, CDR2 FQNEAQ (reference sequence). Between the trimmed V and J ends, which lost 5 bases and 1 base, there was a span of 18 bases. The CDR3 runs 16 residues. Written as DNA, the CDR3 is TGTGCCAGCAGCCCCCAGACAGGCCTACTATCCTACGAGCAGTACGTC. It codes for CASSPQTGLLSYEQYV.

This sequence joins TRBV4-1 and TRBJ2-1; D gene ambiguous. Germline V lookup: CDR1 MGHRA, CDR2 YSYEKL. The V and J ends lost 1 base and 0 bases respectively, with 7 bases between them. This CDR3 contains 15 residues. The CDR3 sequence is CASSQVLLSYNEQFF. The CDR3 DNA sequence: TGCGCCAGCAGCCAAGTTCTCCTCTCCTACAATGAGCAGTTCTTC.

This chain uses TRBV10-3 with TRBJ1-4, with D perhaps TRBD1 (6 bases). The germline CDR1 and CDR2 sequences are ENHRY and SYGVKD. This CDR3 has 18 amino acids. The V end lost 5 bases, the J end lost 8 bases, and 27 bases lay between the germline ends. In DNA form, the CDR3 reads TGTGCCATCAGTCCTTCTAAGGGGGTTGTTGGGAAGAACGAAAAACTGTTTTTT. This codes for CAISPSKGVVGKNEKLFF.

V and J are TRBV4-2 and TRBJ2-3, with D possibly matching TRBD2 (5 bases). The ends were cut back, 0 bases at V and 1 base at J, with 17 bases in the middle. The germline gives CDR1 LGHNA, CDR2 YNFKEQ. The CDR3 has 18 residues. The CDR3 DNA follows: TGTGCCAGCAGCCAAGATGAGGGCCGGAGTCAGGGCACAGATACGCAGTATTTT. Encoded protein: CASSQDEGRSQGTDTQYF.

The chain carries TRBV6-5 and TRBJ2-7, with a possible D match to TRBD1 (5 bases). Trimming took off 5 bases at V and 2 bases at J, with 10 bases between the two ends. The CDR3 covers 13 residues. Per germline, CDR1 MNHEY and CDR2 SVGAGI. CDR3 residues: CASSIDSTYEQYV. The CDR3 DNA sequence: TGTGCCAGCAGTATCGACAGTACCTACGAGCAGTACGTC.

This rearrangement joins TRBV18 to TRBJ2-4; 10 nucleotides agree with TRBD1. Germline CDR1 and CDR2: KGHSH and LQKENI. The CDR3 is 13 residues long. V shed 4 bases, J shed 8 bases, and the junction held 2 bases outside the gene matches. Here the CDR3 DNA reads TGTGCCAGCTCACGGGACAGGGGAGACATTCAGTACTTC. Translated, it gives CASSRDRGDIQYF.

The chain couples TRBV6-1 to TRBJ1-5; 8 bases are a match to TRBD1. Germline-derived CDR1 and CDR2 are MNHNS and SASEGT. Trimming at V came to 3 bases and at J to 8 bases, leaving 6 bases not matched to a gene. The CDR3 has 14 amino acids. CDR3: CASSDGQGREPQHF. The CDR3 region has the DNA TGTGCCAGCAGTGACGGACAGGGTAGGGAGCCCCAGCATTTT.

The chain uses TRBV19 and TRBJ1-6; D not resolved. The length of the CDR3 is 16 residues. The germline V and J ends were trimmed by 4 bases and 3 bases, with 13 bases remaining between them. Per the germline V gene, CDR1 is LNHDA and CDR2 is SQIVND (reference sequence). The CDR3 sequence is CASSKERAIYNSPLHF. CDR3 DNA sequence: TGTGCCAGTAGTAAGGAGAGGGCCATCTATAATTCACCCCTCCACTTT.

V gene TRBV7-9 combines with J gene TRBJ2-5, with 8 positions matching TRBD2. V was clipped by 5 bases and J by 4 bases; unmatched bases: 3. The CDR3 has 13 amino acids. The germline CDR1 and CDR2 sequences are SEHNR and FQNEAQ (reference sequence). The CDR3 is CASSGSGGETQYF. The CDR3 DNA reads TGTGCCAGCAGCGGCAGCGGGGGAGAGACCCAGTACTTC.

The CDR3 sequence is CASSLTRESRAIYF. DNA of the CDR3: TGTGCCAGCAGCTTAACGCGGGAGTCACGGGCGATATATTTT. The rearrangement uses TRBV7-3 and TRBJ1-3; D remains ambiguous. The CDR3 has 14 amino acids. Germline assignment: CDR1 SGHTA and CDR2 FQGTGA. The V end lost 0 bases, the J end lost 13 bases, and 16 bases lay between the germline ends.

The chain is built from TRBV27 and TRBJ1-4, with D uncertain. The CDR3 is 14 amino acids. Per germline, CDR1 MNHEY and CDR2 SMNVEV (reference sequence). Trimming took 3 bases from V and 8 from J, leaving 13 bases between them. CDR3 in amino acids: CASSFRGLREKLFF. CDR3 in DNA: TGTGCCAGCAGTTTTCGTGGTTTGAGGGAAAAACTGTTTTTT.

The V gene is TRBV4-3, the J gene TRBJ1-1, with a tentative D call TRBD1 (5 bases). Germline CDR1 is LGHNA and CDR2 is YSLEER. V was trimmed by 3 bases and J by 2 bases, leaving 10 bases between them. There are 14 residues in the CDR3. The CDR3 protein is CASSHATGNTEAFF. CDR3 nucleotide sequence: TGCGCCAGCAGCCATGCAACAGGTAACACTGAAGCTTTCTTT.

CDR3: CASSPRIAGEQYF. CDR3 DNA sequence: TGTGCCAGCAGCCCCAGGATTGCGGGTGAGCAGTACTTC. The chain employs TRBV14 and TRBJ2-7; maybe TRBD2 (5 bases). Germline CDR1 is SGHDN and CDR2 is FVKESK. The CDR3 length is 13 residues. V was shortened by 4 bases and J by 7 bases, with 14 bases between the two germline ends.

The genes are TRBV6-5 and TRBJ1-2; 8 nucleotides line up with TRBD1. The V gene's germline CDR1 is MNHEY and CDR2 SVGAGI. The CDR3 totals 14 residues. V shed 5 bases, J shed 3 bases, and the junction held 5 bases outside the gene matches. The CDR3 DNA sequence: TGTGCCAGCAGTCGAGCGGGACAGGACTATGGCTACACCTTC. The encoded protein is CASSRAGQDYGYTF.

This chain connects TRBV5-1 to TRBJ1-2, with 9 positions matching TRBD1. CDR1 is SGHRS, CDR2 YFSETQ, per germline. V lost 3 bases and J lost 8; bases outside the gene matches: 14. This CDR3 comprises 16 residues. Here the CDR3 reads CASSSGTGFLVIGYTF. CDR3 DNA sequence: TGCGCCAGCAGCTCGGGGACAGGGTTCCTTGTTATCGGCTACACCTTC.